What follows are 19 T cell receptor beta chains derived from one specimen sequenced in a study of blood T cell repertoires in COVID-19. Profiled with immunoSEQ multiplex PCR; TCRdb holds only in-frame clones, not every one. This sample carries approximately 200,000 clones, roughly three quarters of them seen once, and the ten largest clones take roughly a sixth. The sequenced sample was peripheral blood. These receptor sequences come from a man in his fifties or sixties with active or convalescent COVID-19.

The V and J genes are TRBV28 and TRBJ1-5, with D perhaps TRBD1 (5 bases). Germline CDR1 MDHEN, CDR2 SYDVKM. CDR3 size: 15 residues. V was cut by 3 bases and J by 2 bases, with 11 bases left in between. The CDR3 DNA is TGTGCCAGCAGTTTTCCAGGGATTGGCAATCAGCCCCAGCATTTT. It codes for CASSFPGIGNQPQHF.

The CDR3 nucleotides are TGTGCCAGCAGTTCCGGGACAGAGAGAACAGATACGCAGTATTTT. It encodes CASSSGTERTDTQYF. The V gene is TRBV6-5, the J gene TRBJ2-3; 7 nucleotides agree with TRBD1. J gave up 3 bases and V 4 bases, and 7 bases lay outside the gene matches. Germline V gene data show CDR1 as MNHEY and CDR2 as SVGAGI. This CDR3 has 15 residues.

This clone was counted at least ten times. V is TRBV19 and J is TRBJ1-1, with D unclear. This CDR3 spans 14 amino acids. The germline V gene has CDR1 LNHDA and CDR2 SQIVND (reference sequence). V lost 7 bases to trimming and J lost 1 base, with 13 bases between them. Here the CDR3 reads CASTRWAENTEAFF. CDR3 DNA sequence: TGTGCCAGTACCCGGTGGGCCGAGAACACTGAAGCTTTCTTT.

V and J are TRBV3-1 (or the pseudogene TRBV3-2) and TRBJ2-1, with D maybe TRBD2 (6 bases). Germline assignment: CDR1 LGHDT and CDR2 YNNKEL (reference sequence). The CDR3 has 16 residues. Trimming cost V 5 bases and J 4 bases, with 18 bases left between them. The CDR3 coding sequence is TGTGCCAGCAGCAGTGAGGGGACTGGGGCATACAATGAGCAGTTCTTC. Amino acid sequence: CASSSEGTGAYNEQFF.

V usage is TRBV7-2 and J usage is TRBJ1-6, with 7 nucleotides matching TRBD1. Germline V gene lookup returns CDR1 SGHTA and CDR2 FQGNSA. CDR3 length: 15 amino acids. After removal of 6 bases from V and 10 bases from J, the junction contained 12 bases not matched to a gene. The CDR3 reads CASRQRQGTNSPLHF. In DNA form, the CDR3 reads TGTGCCAGCAGACAACGACAGGGAACCAACTCACCCCTCCACTTT. Based on the CDR3 plus reference TRBV7-2 and TRBJ1-6, the full variable domain is GAGVSQSPSNKVTEKGKDVELRCDPISGHTALYWYRQSLGQGLEFLIYFQGNSAPDKSGLPSDRFSAERTGGSVSTLTIQRTQQEDSAVYLCASRQRQGTNSPLHFGNGTRLTVT.

This clone was seen many times. The chain is built from TRBV10-3 and TRBJ2-5; a weak D match, TRBD1 (5 bases). The V end lost 7 bases, the J end lost 1 base, and 16 bases lay between the germline ends. Germline CDR1 ENHRY, CDR2 SYGVKD. The CDR3 has 15 amino acids. DNA of the CDR3: TGTGCCATCAAGCCCGAGGACACTTTCCAAGAGACCCAGTACTTC. Its translation is CAIKPEDTFQETQYF.

This sequence joins TRBV5-1 and TRBJ2-3; TRBD1 matches at 8 bases. Germline-derived CDR1 and CDR2 are SGHRS and YFSETQ. Trimming removed 6 bases from V and 4 bases from J; junction bases left unmatched: 7. The CDR3 is made up of 14 amino acids. In DNA, the CDR3 is TGCGCCAGCACGGACAGGGTAAGGGCAGATACGCAGTATTTT. Its translation is CASTDRVRADTQYF.

V gene TRBV4-2 combines with J gene TRBJ2-3, with 7 positions matching TRBD1. The V and J ends lost 3 bases and 2 bases, in that order; junction bases with no gene match: 2. Germline values: CDR1 LGHNA, CDR2 YNFKEQ. The CDR3 loop spans 14 amino acids. CDR3 DNA sequence: TGTGCCAGCAGCCAGACAGGGACCACAGATACGCAGTATTTT. This gives the protein CASSQTGTTDTQYF.

The rearrangement links TRBV24-1 to TRBJ1-2; D not certain. V was clipped by 3 bases and J by 8 bases, with 12 bases between them. Germline assignment: CDR1 KGHDR and CDR2 SFDVKD. This CDR3 is 13 amino acids long. The CDR3 DNA reads as TGTGCCACCAGTGATACCACAGCCTACGGCTACACCTTC. Protein: CATSDTTAYGYTF.

This sequence joins TRBV19 and TRBJ2-7, with 8 bases aligning to TRBD1. The CDR3 sequence is 15 residues long. V dropped 7 bases and J dropped 6; count of bases not matched to a gene: 14. Germline CDR1 is LNHDA and CDR2 is SQIVND (reference sequence). This chain's CDR3 is CASKSLNRGSGEQYF. The DNA of the CDR3 is TGTGCCAGTAAGTCCCTGAACAGGGGGTCGGGCGAGCAGTACTTC.

The chain couples TRBV27 to TRBJ2-2, with 11 bases that match TRBD1. CDR1 is MNHEY and CDR2 is SMNVEV in the germline V gene (reference sequence). The CDR3 has 15 residues. V shed 6 bases and J 5 bases; nucleotides not matched to a gene: 5. In DNA, the CDR3 is TGTGCCAGCAGCGCCGGGACAGGGGGAACCGGGGAGCTGTTTTTT. This codes for CASSAGTGGTGELFF.

V and J are TRBV10-3 and TRBJ2-1; maybe TRBD2 (5 bases). V was pared by 9 bases and J by 7 bases, with 22 bases between. The V gene's germline CDR1 is ENHRY and CDR2 SYGVKD. This CDR3 region has 15 residues. The CDR3 reads CAISLNELVVNEQFF. The CDR3 DNA reads as TGTGCCATTTCCCTTAATGAACTAGTCGTGAATGAGCAGTTCTTC.

V gene TRBV12-3 or TRBV12-4 combines with J gene TRBJ1-6, with TRBD1 matching over 7 bases. This CDR3 is 13 amino acids long. J gave up 10 bases and V 4 bases, and 4 bases lay outside the gene matches. CDR3 protein: CASSSTGTSPLHF. CDR3 nucleotide sequence: TGTGCCAGCAGTTCGACAGGGACCTCACCCCTCCACTTT.

The gene calls are TRBV24-1 and TRBJ2-7; 8 nucleotides agree with TRBD1. CDR1 and CDR2 (germline): KGHDR, SFDVKD. The CDR3 loop spans 14 amino acids. The V gene end was trimmed by 5 bases and the J gene end by 7 bases; junction bases not matched to a gene: 9. The CDR3 DNA reads as TGTGCCACCAGTGGGGGGACAGGCCAGGGGGAGCAGTACTTC. Translation gives CATSGGTGQGEQYF.

Only one count was recorded for this clone. The chain is built from TRBV14 and TRBJ1-2; TRBD1 matches at 12 bases. The germline CDR1 and CDR2 sequences are SGHDN and FVKESK. This CDR3 has 14 amino acids. Germline trimming cut 5 bases from V and 7 bases from J; bases unmatched to any gene: 5. The CDR3 region is CASSGGTGGFGYTF. CDR3 nucleotides: TGTGCCAGCAGCGGCGGGACAGGGGGCTTTGGCTACACCTTC.

This clone turned up a few times. V is TRBV18 and J is TRBJ1-2; 7 bases agree with TRBD1. V was clipped by 6 bases and J by 8 bases; unmatched bases: 15. Germline-derived CDR1 and CDR2 are KGHSH and LQKENI. This CDR3 comprises 15 residues. The DNA for the CDR3 is TGTGCCAGCTCGGGGGACAGTTACCTCGGAGGAGGCTACACCTTC. Translating it yields CASSGDSYLGGGYTF. The full variable domain, completed using reference TRBV18 and TRBJ1-2, is NAGVMQNPRHLVRRRGQEARLRCSPMKGHSHVYWYRQLPEEGLKFMVYLQKENIIDESGMPKERFSAEFPKEGPSILRIQQVVRGDSAAYFCASSGDSYLGGGYTFGSGTRLTVV.

The chain is built from TRBV12-3 or TRBV12-4 and TRBJ2-3; 7 nucleotides match TRBD1. Losses at the gene ends were 6 bases for V and 9 bases for J; bases not matched to a gene: 9. This CDR3 contains 13 residues. The CDR3 coding sequence is TGTGCCAGCAGGTCAGGGGGATTAGAGACGCAGTATTTT. Protein sequence: CASRSGGLETQYF.

Details on this clone: The same CDR3 is also encoded by other DNA sequences in this sample. This rearrangement joins TRBV5-1 to TRBJ2-2, with TRBD1 matching 9 bases. CDR3 size: 15 residues. The junction had 3 bases not matched to a gene; V was cut back by 0 bases and J by 6 bases. Germline assignment: CDR1 SGHRS and CDR2 YFSETQ. CDR3 in amino acids: CASSLEGQGSGELFF. Written as DNA, the CDR3 is TGCGCCAGCAGCTTGGAGGGACAGGGTTCCGGGGAGCTGTTTTTT.

The count of this clone is one. This specimen includes other DNA sequences encoding the same CDR3. The rearrangement links TRBV6-6 to TRBJ1-5; perhaps TRBD1 as D (5 bases). This CDR3 has 12 amino acids. Trimming left V 6 bases short and J 4 bases short, with 7 bases between. CDR1 is MNHNY, CDR2 SVGAGI, per germline (reference sequence). CDR3 coding DNA: TGTGCCAGCAGGGGGGGGAATCAGCCCCAGCATTTT. Protein sequence: CASRGGNQPQHF.